This TCR beta chain was retrieved from a study of CD8+CD57+ T cells in acquired aplastic anemia. Both TCR beta VDJ combination and CDR3 sequence profiling were carried out. Genomic DNA was the template for this profiling. Each CDR3 protein gets one entry after TCRdb re-called the reads with MiXCR. The repertoire has 150,000 to 200,000 distinct CDR3 sequences, 48% of them found once; the top ten carry about 1.8%. This clonotype was counted ten times or more. Patients picked for sequencing had shown CD8+CD57+ cell expansion detected by flow cytometry. CDR1 is SGHAT, CDR2 FQNNGV, per germline. This CDR3 is 14 amino acids long. The junction had 6 bases not matched to a gene; V was cut back by 0 bases and J by 8 bases.

Sequenced sample: sorted CD4+, CD8+, or CD8+CD57+ T cells (not recorded which) from PBMCs. This clonotype was obtained from a human donor with aplastic anemia. The chain combines TRBV11-2 with TRBJ2-5, with TRBD2 matching 7 bases. The DNA of the CDR3 is TGTGCCAGCAGCTTAGATCCGGGGGGTCAAACCCAGTACTTC. This gives the protein CASSLDPGGQTQYF.